What follows are 24 T cell receptor beta chains derived from one specimen sequenced in a study of blood T cell repertoires in COVID-19. Profiled with immunoSEQ multiplex PCR; TCRdb holds only in-frame clones, not every one. Among some 120,000 clones listed, 60% to 85% were seen once. The sample was peripheral blood. The receptor source for this set is a man older than 75 with acute or convalescent COVID-19.

The V and J genes are TRBV6-1 and TRBJ2-7, with D possibly matching TRBD2 (8 bases). Trimming took 0 bases from V and 4 from J, leaving 19 bases between them. The CDR3 runs 17 residues. The germline gives CDR1 MNHNS, CDR2 SASEGT. CDR3 loop: CASSEAVSGTAVYEQYF. CDR3 coding DNA: TGTGCCAGCAGTGAAGCGGTTAGCGGGACAGCGGTATACGAGCAGTACTTC.

The chain employs TRBV29-1 and TRBJ2-2; D ambiguous. V was trimmed by 1 base and J by 0 bases, leaving 3 bases between them. CDR3 length equals 13 residues. Per the germline V gene, CDR1 is SQVTM and CDR2 is ANQGSEA. As DNA, the CDR3 is TGCAGCGTTGAAGCAGCGAACACCGGGGAGCTGTTTTTT. Translation gives CSVEAANTGELFF.

The V gene is TRBV4-1, the J gene TRBJ1-1; possible D gene TRBD1, 6 bases. The V gene lost 4 bases and the J gene lost 0 bases, with 21 bases spanning the gap. Germline V gives CDR1 MGHRA, CDR2 YSYEKL. CDR3 size: 18 residues. This CDR3 reads CASSPVQGNVVMNTEAFF. Here the CDR3 DNA reads TGCGCCAGCAGCCCCGTTCAGGGGAATGTGGTTATGAACACTGAAGCTTTCTTT.

The rearrangement joins TRBV19 to TRBJ2-3; possibly TRBD1 for D (5 bases). CDR3 length: 13 residues. Germline CDR1 reads LNHDA; CDR2 reads SQIVND (reference sequence). Between the trimmed V and J ends, which lost 5 bases and 7 bases, there was a span of 13 bases. The CDR3 sequence is CASSPSRANTQYF. For the CDR3, the DNA is TGTGCCAGTAGTCCCAGCAGGGCGAATACGCAGTATTTT.

This clone was counted a few times. CDR3 loop: CASTVQGTHGYTF. Written as DNA, the CDR3 is TGTGCCAGCACTGTACAGGGGACCCATGGCTACACCTTC. The gene calls are TRBV12-3 or TRBV12-4 and TRBJ1-2; 7 bases are a match to TRBD1. The ends lost 7 bases at V and 6 bases at J; junction bases unmatched: 8. The CDR3 spans 13 residues.

This sequence joins TRBV2 and TRBJ1-2, with 7 bases aligning to TRBD1. This CDR3 region has 14 residues. V trimming: 2 bases; J trimming: 8 bases; junction bases outside the gene matches: 8. The germline V gene has CDR1 SNHLY and CDR2 FYNNEI. CDR3 bases: TGTGCCAGCAGTGAAAACAGGGGCCCTCAAGGCTACACCTTC. Encoded protein: CASSENRGPQGYTF.

The chain has TRBV7-2 and TRBJ2-3, with D unclear. There are 14 residues in the CDR3. From germline, CDR1 is SGHTA and CDR2 FQGNSA. Trimming shortened V by 3 bases and J by 6 bases, and 13 bases separated the two germline ends. The CDR3 nucleotides are TGTGCCAGCAGCTTGCCCCCGGGTTTGGATACGCAGTATTTT. This gives the protein CASSLPPGLDTQYF. Supplemented by reference TRBV7-2 and TRBJ2-3, the full variable domain reads GAGVSQSPSNKVTEKGKDVELRCDPISGHTALYWYRQSLGQGLEFLIYFQGNSAPDKSGLPSDRFSAERTGGSVSTLTIQRTQQEDSAVYLCASSLPPGLDTQYFGPGTRLTVL.

V and J are TRBV4-2 and TRBJ2-5; 10 positions match TRBD2. This CDR3 has 16 residues. The germline V gene encodes CDR1 LGHNA and CDR2 YNFKEQ. V shed 2 bases and J 4 bases; nucleotides not matched to a gene: 7. The chain's CDR3 is CASSQFELAGPETQYF. The CDR3 region has the DNA TGTGCCAGCAGCCAATTCGAACTAGCGGGGCCAGAGACCCAGTACTTC.

The V and J genes are TRBV6-6 and TRBJ1-1; D remains unclear. V lost 2 bases to trimming and J lost 2 bases, with 9 bases between them. The V gene's germline CDR1 is MNHNY and CDR2 SVGAGI (reference sequence). The CDR3 is 14 amino acids. The CDR3 DNA reads TGTGCCAGCAGTTACGCGGAGGGAAACACTGAAGCTTTCTTT. Amino acid sequence: CASSYAEGNTEAFF.

The table lists this clone with a few counts. J is TRBJ2-2 and V is TRBV7-8; D possibly corresponds to TRBD2 (5 bases). Germline CDR1 SGHVS, CDR2 FQNEAQ. This CDR3 region has 14 residues. V dropped 8 bases and J dropped 2 bases, with 12 bases sitting between them. As DNA, the CDR3 is TGTGCCAGCCTCGGACGGGGTAACACCGGGGAGCTGTTTTTT. Protein: CASLGRGNTGELFF.

The count of this clone is one. The chain is built from TRBV5-1 and TRBJ1-5; TRBD1 matches at 7 bases. Unmatched junction bases numbered 4, after V lost 0 bases and J lost 4 bases. Looked up from germline, CDR1 is SGHRS and CDR2 is YFSETQ. The CDR3 runs to 15 residues. CDR3 nucleotide sequence: TGCGCCAGCAGCTTGGCAGGGGGTTCGAATCAGCCCCAGCATTTT. Encoded protein: CASSLAGGSNQPQHF.

The chain employs TRBV18 and TRBJ2-1, with D tentatively TRBD2 (5 bases). This CDR3 is built from 15 residues. The germline gives CDR1 KGHSH, CDR2 LQKENI. Trimming removed 2 bases from V and 3 bases from J, with 11 bases in between. The CDR3 coding sequence is TGTGCCAGCTCACCATTCCCTAGCATCTACAATGAGCAGTTCTTC. Protein product: CASSPFPSIYNEQFF.

The CDR3 sequence: CASGPAYGELFF. In nucleotides, the CDR3 is TGTGCTAGTGGTCCCGCGTACGGGGAGCTGTTTTTT. The chain carries TRBV12-5 and TRBJ2-2; D is unresolved. This CDR3 contains 12 residues. Trimming removed 5 bases from V and 7 bases from J, with 8 bases in between. The germline CDR1 and CDR2 sequences are LGHNT and FRNRAP.

This sequence joins TRBV10-3 and TRBJ2-7; D gene uncertain. The CDR3 is 11 amino acids. The V gene's germline CDR1 is ENHRY and CDR2 SYGVKD. V gave up 3 bases and J gave up 4 bases, with 4 bases separating them. CDR3 coding DNA: TGTGCCATCAGTGACGGGTACGAGCAGTACTTC. As protein: CAISDGYEQYF.

This clone was observed a handful of times. The chain recombines TRBV19 with TRBJ2-2; possible D gene TRBD1, 6 bases. Germline CDR1 is LNHDA and CDR2 is SQIVND (reference sequence). The CDR3 length is 14 residues. V lost 2 bases and J lost 6, with 10 bases in between. Here the CDR3 reads CASSIPHRAGELFF. Here the CDR3 DNA reads TGTGCCAGTAGTATACCACACAGGGCCGGGGAGCTGTTTTTT.

The rearrangement uses TRBV18 and TRBJ1-2, with 8 nucleotides matching TRBD1. The V gene end was trimmed by 3 bases and the J gene end by 8 bases; junction bases not matched to a gene: 5. The CDR3 is 13 residues long. CDR1 and CDR2 (germline): KGHSH, LQKENI. The CDR3 here is CASSPQGAQGYTF. CDR3 bases: TGTGCCAGCTCACCGCAGGGGGCTCAGGGCTACACCTTC.

CDR3 in DNA: TGTGCAAGTCGCTCTGGGAAGGAGGGGACCCAAGAGACCCAGTACTTC. Translating it yields CASRSGKEGTQETQYF. This chain joins TRBV12-2 and TRBJ2-5; the D call TRBD2 from the table was never checked on the DNA. TRBV12-2 is reported as a pseudogene. The CDR3 spans 16 residues.

The table lists this clone with a few counts. The chain couples TRBV11-2 to TRBJ1-1; tentatively, D is TRBD1 (5 bases). CDR3 length: 14 residues. Trimming took off 1 base at V and 1 base at J, with 7 bases between the two ends. Germline V gene lookup returns CDR1 SGHAT and CDR2 FQNNGV. The CDR3 nucleotides read TGTGCCAGCAGCTTAGGGCAGGGGAACACTGAAGCTTTCTTT. Protein: CASSLGQGNTEAFF.

The genes are TRBV3-1 (or the pseudogene TRBV3-2) and TRBJ2-5, with D unresolved. V was cut by 0 bases and J by 6 bases, with 14 bases left in between. This CDR3 has 15 residues. The V gene's germline CDR1 is LGHDT and CDR2 YNNKEL (reference sequence). CDR3 sequence (DNA): TGTGCCAGCAGCCAAGACGGAGTAGCTAGTCAGACCCAGTACTTC. Translating gives CASSQDGVASQTQYF.

This clone was seen many times. V gene TRBV7-9 combines with J gene TRBJ1-3, with TRBD1 matching over 9 bases. CDR1 and CDR2 from the germline V gene are SEHNR and FQNEAQ (reference sequence). J gave up 0 bases and V 5 bases, and 5 bases lay outside the gene matches. The CDR3 is made up of 16 amino acids. This CDR3 is CASSAGQGSSGNTIYF. As DNA, the CDR3 is TGTGCCAGCAGCGCGGGACAGGGAAGCTCTGGAAACACCATATATTTT.

The chain has TRBV24-1 and TRBJ2-5, with 9 bases aligning to TRBD2. J gave up 3 bases and V 6 bases, and 16 bases lay outside the gene matches. The length of the CDR3 is 18 residues. CDR1 and CDR2 (germline): KGHDR, SFDVKD. The CDR3, as DNA: TGTGCCACCAGTTCCCAAACTGCGGGGGGGCTGAAAGAAGAGACCCAGTACTTC. This codes for CATSSQTAGGLKEETQYF.

The CDR3, as DNA: TGTGCCAGCAGCGCTTGGGACAGGGGCTCGGGAAACACCATATATTTT. Translated: CASSAWDRGSGNTIYF. V and J are TRBV7-2 and TRBJ1-3, with 10 bases lining up with TRBD1. The J segment lost 4 bases and the V segment lost 5 bases, leaving 8 bases of the junction unmatched. Germline CDR1 is SGHTA and CDR2 is FQGNSA. The CDR3 has 16 amino acids.

The rearrangement uses TRBV28 and TRBJ2-7; 8 bases are a match to TRBD1. The CDR3 has 13 residues. V lost 4 bases, J lost 6 bases, and 5 bases stayed unmatched. Looked up from germline, CDR1 is MDHEN and CDR2 is SYDVKM. This CDR3 is CASSSFTGGEQYF. CDR3 coding DNA: TGTGCCAGCAGTTCTTTCACAGGGGGCGAGCAGTACTTC.

The chain is built from TRBV11-2 and TRBJ2-1, with 7 bases fitting TRBD2. The germline gives CDR1 SGHAT, CDR2 FQNNGV. This CDR3 is 15 amino acids long. V shed 1 base, J shed 4 bases, and the junction held 4 bases outside the gene matches. The CDR3 DNA follows: TGTGCCAGCAGCTTAGCGGCTAGCGGTTACAATGAGCAGTTCTTC. Its translation: CASSLAASGYNEQFF.